The 4 T cell receptor beta chains below all came from one sample that was sequenced in a study of blood T cell repertoires in COVID-19. Repertoires were generated with immunoSEQ multiplex PCR, while TCRdb's copy carries only in-frame clones and drops some. Of 25,000 to 35,000 clones listed, around 93% are singletons. The specimen sequenced was peripheral blood. Receptor source: a human donor with active COVID-19. The donor label of this sample is uncertain.

The chain links TRBV19 to TRBJ2-7; TRBD2 matches 8 bases. Germline assignment: CDR1 LNHDA and CDR2 SQIVND (reference sequence). The CDR3 totals 13 residues. Trimming removed 7 bases from V and 6 bases from J; junction bases left unmatched: 8. CDR3 region: CASTREGMGEQYF. The CDR3 DNA reads TGTGCCAGTACCCGGGAGGGGATGGGCGAGCAGTACTTC.

The chain couples TRBV4-1 to TRBJ1-4; no reliable D call. Trimming shortened V by 0 bases and J by 3 bases, and 14 bases separated the two germline ends. This CDR3 is built from 17 residues. Germline V gene lookup returns CDR1 MGHRA and CDR2 YSYEKL. The CDR3 DNA sequence: TGCGCCAGCAGCCAAGATCTCGGGGAGGCGGCTAATGAAAAACTGTTTTTT. It translates to CASSQDLGEAANEKLFF.

The chain links TRBV4-2 to TRBJ2-5, with a tentative D call TRBD2 (6 bases). The CDR3 contains 14 residues. The germline V gene has CDR1 LGHNA and CDR2 YNFKEQ. Trimming shortened V by 3 bases and J by 4 bases, and 12 bases separated the two germline ends. CDR3 region: CASSHEGLGETQYF. DNA for the CDR3: TGTGCCAGCAGCCATGAGGGACTTGGAGAGACCCAGTACTTC.

This clone was found once. V is TRBV9 and J is TRBJ2-2; a possible D gene is TRBD1 (5 bases). The CDR3 is made up of 14 amino acids. Germline CDR1 reads SGDLS; CDR2 reads YYNGEE. The germline V and J ends were trimmed by 2 bases and 4 bases, with 9 bases remaining between them. In nucleotides, the CDR3 is TGTGCCAGCAGCGTTCTTGACAGCACCGGGGAGCTGTTTTTT. Translated, it gives CASSVLDSTGELFF.